Below are 4 T cell receptor beta chains sequenced from a single sample in a study of CD8+CD57+ T cells in acquired aplastic anemia. Genomic DNA, the template, was used for profiling of the TCR beta VDJ and CDR3. MiXCR was run by TCRdb on the reads, yielding one entry per CDR3 protein. The sample includes over 150,000 distinct CDR3 sequences, roughly 48% of them seen just once. Those patients picked for sequencing had displayed CD8+CD57+ cell expansion on flow cytometry. Sequencing was carried out using sorted CD4+, CD8+, or CD8+CD57+ T cells (not recorded which) from PBMCs. Source of these receptors: a human donor with aplastic anemia.

The genes are TRBV3-1 and TRBJ2-3, with D unresolved. CDR3 length equals 15 residues. Trimming pared 2 bases from V and 2 bases from J, leaving 11 bases between. Germline V CDR1 and CDR2: LGHDT, YNNKEL (reference sequence). The CDR3 spells CASSQRLLTTDTQYF. The CDR3 DNA sequence: TGTGCCAGCAGCCAAAGACTCCTGACCACAGATACGCAGTATTTT.

The chain joins TRBV12-3 or TRBV12-4 to TRBJ2-2; D perhaps matches TRBD1 (7 bases). The CDR3 extends over 14 amino acids. V was trimmed by 4 bases and J by 4 bases, leaving 10 bases between them. In DNA form, the CDR3 reads TGTGCCAGCAGTTCCCAGGGGGGCACCGGGGAGCTGTTTTTT. Its translation: CASSSQGGTGELFF.

The rearrangement uses TRBV19 and TRBJ1-2; D gene ambiguous. The CDR3 length is 13 residues. The germline gives CDR1 LNHDA, CDR2 SQIVND (reference sequence). V was shortened by 3 bases and J by 5 bases, with 10 bases between the two germline ends. CDR3 protein: CASSIDQIYGYTF. CDR3 coding DNA: TGTGCCAGTAGTATTGACCAGATTTATGGCTACACCTTC.

Many counts were recorded for this clonotype. This chain links TRBV2 with TRBJ1-5, with D possibly matching TRBD1 (6 bases). This CDR3 spans 14 amino acids. V gave up 6 bases and J gave up 3 bases, with 12 bases separating them. CDR1 and CDR2 (germline): SNHLY, FYNNEI. The CDR3 loop is CASSERTANQPQHF. In DNA form, the CDR3 reads TGTGCCAGCAGCGAGAGGACAGCCAATCAGCCCCAGCATTTT.